Listed here are 19 T cell receptor beta chains from one sample, sequenced in a study of molecular identifiers for immune sequencing clone quantification. MiXCR, applied by TCRdb to the PCR reads, yields one record per CDR3 protein. The sample lists about 640,000 distinct CDR3 sequences, around 20% occurring once. Sequencing used naive CD8+ T cells from blood, with Jurkat cell RNA spiked in. The subset was: FACS-sorted CD8+CD4-CCR7+CD45RA+ naive T cells. The receptors derive from a human donor in good health. Some libraries in this study had Jurkat cell RNA spiked in.

This clonotype came up many times. The rearrangement uses TRBV19 and TRBJ2-7, with D maybe TRBD1 (6 bases). Germline V gene data show CDR1 as LNHDA and CDR2 as SQIVND (reference sequence). The CDR3 length is 15 residues. V was shortened by 5 bases and J by 3 bases, with 17 bases between the two germline ends. CDR3 in DNA: TGTGCCAGTAGTTTCTCGGACAGCGGATTCTACGAGCAGTACTTC. Its translation: CASSFSDSGFYEQYF.

The chain joins TRBV27 to TRBJ2-6, with 7 nucleotides matching TRBD2. The CDR3 consists of 15 residues. From germline, CDR1 is MNHEY and CDR2 SMNVEV (reference sequence). Trimming at V came to 2 bases and at J to 3 bases, leaving 1 base not matched to a gene. This chain's CDR3 is CASSLGRDGANVLTF. Written as DNA, the CDR3 is TGTGCCAGCAGTTTAGGGAGGGATGGGGCCAACGTCCTGACTTTC.

This clonotype has a handful of counts. The chain uses TRBV13 and TRBJ1-6; a possible D gene is TRBD1 (6 bases). V lost 5 bases and J 10 bases, leaving 12 bases between the germline ends. In germline, CDR1 is PRHDT, CDR2 FYEKMQ (reference sequence). The CDR3 is 13 residues long. The CDR3 reads CASSTGGVSPLHF. DNA of the CDR3: TGTGCCAGCAGCACGGGGGGCGTGTCACCCCTCCACTTT.

This clonotype occurred many times. The rearrangement uses TRBV6-2 or TRBV6-3 and TRBJ1-5; no definite D call. Germline values: CDR1 MNHEY, CDR2 SVGEGT. The CDR3 length is 13 residues. Deletions cut 5 bases from V and 4 bases from J, with 9 bases between. This CDR3 is CASSVGWNQPQHF. The CDR3 nucleotides read TGTGCCAGCAGTGTCGGTTGGAATCAGCCCCAGCATTTT.

Worth noting for this clonotype: This could be a read error, since a much larger clone is one nucleotide away. This sequence joins TRBV20-1 and TRBJ2-7; 8 bases align to TRBD2. CDR3 length: 15 residues. In germline, CDR1 is DFQATT, CDR2 SNEGSKA (reference sequence). CDR3 in amino acids: CSARDRGRPSYERYF. The CDR3 nucleotides are TGCAGTGCTAGAGATCGCGGGAGGCCATCCTACGAGCGGTACTTC.

J is TRBJ1-5 and V is TRBV15; the D gene is possibly TRBD1 (5 bases). The CDR3 totals 14 residues. Germline-derived CDR1 and CDR2 are LNHNV and YYDKDF (reference sequence). V was pared by 3 bases and J by 7 bases, with 13 bases between. DNA of the CDR3: TGTGCCACCAGCAGGGAGAGGGGTTACCAGCCCCAGCATTTT. Encoded protein: CATSRERGYQPQHF.

The table lists this clonotype with many counts. This chain connects TRBV30 to TRBJ2-7; D is unresolved. The CDR3 sequence is 13 residues long. Germline loops: CDR1 GTSNPN, CDR2 SVGIG (reference sequence). Trimming stripped 1 base from V and 2 bases from J, with 9 bases between. The CDR3 loop reads CAWSGVAAYEQYF. The CDR3 nucleotides read TGTGCCTGGAGTGGAGTCGCCGCCTACGAGCAGTACTTC.

The V gene is TRBV20-1, the J gene TRBJ2-2; 10 bases line up with TRBD2. Germline CDR1 is DFQATT and CDR2 is SNEGSKA (reference sequence). Trimming cost V 0 bases and J 13 bases; bases outside gene matches: 11. This CDR3 comprises 15 residues. The CDR3 coding sequence is TGCAGTGCTAGAGATCTAGCGGGGGTCACCAGGGTGCTGTTTTTT. It yields the protein CSARDLAGVTRVLFF.

With regard to this clonotype: A much larger clone is a single base away; this may be a read error. The chain recombines TRBV14 with TRBJ2-7; no clear D. V lost 4 bases to trimming and J lost 2 bases, with 12 bases between them. The CDR3 totals 14 residues. CDR1 is SGHDN, CDR2 FVKESK, per germline. The CDR3 here is CASSRNSTTYEQYF. Written as DNA, the CDR3 is TGTGCCAGCAGCCGGAACTCCACCACCTACGAGCAGTACTTC.

At least ten counts were recorded for this clonotype. This rearrangement joins TRBV4-1 to TRBJ1-5; no clear D. CDR3 length equals 15 residues. V lost 5 bases, J lost 0 bases, and 11 bases lay in between. Germline V gives CDR1 MGHRA, CDR2 YSYEKL. CDR3 DNA: TGCGCCAGCAGCGATACACCGTATAGCAATCAGCCCCAGCATTTT. This translates into CASSDTPYSNQPQHF.

This clonotype appeared many times. The chain combines TRBV23-1 with TRBJ2-7, with no clear D. TRBV23-1 is filed as an ORF, its function uncertain. This CDR3 has 11 residues. V was clipped by 8 bases and J by 4 bases, with 9 bases between them. CDR3 loop: CASLSQYEQYF. CDR3 DNA sequence: TGCGCCAGCTTGAGTCAGTACGAGCAGTACTTC.

This clonotype was picked up a small number of times. CDR3 in DNA: TGTGCCAGCAGTTTTGGACCGGGACTTACTTACAATGAGCAGTTCTTC. Amino acids: CASSFGPGLTYNEQFF. V gene TRBV12-3 or TRBV12-4 combines with J gene TRBJ2-1; TRBD2 is a possible D gene (6 bases). Trimming took 3 bases from V and 4 from J, leaving 16 bases between them. This CDR3 spans 16 amino acids.

This clonotype was observed a handful of times. The missing conserved phenylalanine or tryptophan at the end of this CDR3 makes a read error likely. The DNA is left out, because the CDR3 cannot be placed on it with certainty; the CDR3 is given as TCRdb lists it. This rearrangement joins TRBV7-8 to TRBJ2-1; no check of the table's D call, TRBD1, against the DNA was made. The CDR3 has 13 residues if both end residues are counted. Germline CDR1 is SGHVS and CDR2 is FQNEAQ. CDR3 amino acids: CASSLEGSWGPVL.

A remark on this clonotype: A clone one base away is much larger, so this may be a read error. This chain links TRBV29-1 with TRBJ1-2, with D possibly being TRBD1 (5 bases). The germline V gene encodes CDR1 SQVTM and CDR2 ANQGSEA. The CDR3 extends over 13 amino acids. In DNA form, the CDR3 reads TGCAGCGTTGCAGGGTTGACTAACTATGGCTACATCTTC. Translation gives CSVAGLTNYGYIF.

This clonotype was seen just once. A much larger clone sits a single nucleotide away, making a read error possible. The V gene is TRBV27, the J gene TRBJ2-2, with 7 bases matching TRBD2. The CDR3 is made up of 12 amino acids. Germline V gene lookup returns CDR1 MNHEY and CDR2 SMNVEV (reference sequence). CDR3 loop: CASSFMGGGLFF. In DNA, the CDR3 is TGTGCCAGCAGTTTTATGGGCGGGGGGCTGTTTTTT.

The sample holds many counts of this clonotype. The chain couples TRBV7-9 to TRBJ2-7; no clear D. The CDR3 runs to 14 residues. Between the trimmed V and J ends, which lost 5 bases and 3 bases, there was a span of 14 bases. Germline values: CDR1 SEHNR, CDR2 FQNEAQ (reference sequence). CDR3 in amino acids: CASSPTVMGYEQYF. The CDR3 DNA is TGTGCCAGCAGCCCAACAGTCATGGGCTACGAGCAGTACTTC. The variable domain in full, with the rest retrieved from reference TRBV7-9 and TRBJ2-7, is DTGVSQNPRHKITKRGQNVTFRCDPISEHNRLYWYRQTLGQGPEFLTYFQNEAQLEKSRLLSDRFSAERPKGSFSTLEIQRTEQGDSAMYLCASSPTVMGYEQYFGPGTRLTVT.

In its sample, this clonotype was seen many times. The CDR3 loop is CASSTLQGAHQPQHF. The CDR3 DNA sequence: TGTGCCAGCAGTACCCTACAGGGGGCCCATCAGCCCCAGCATTTT. The chain couples TRBV28 to TRBJ1-5; 9 bases fit TRBD1. J gave up 5 bases and V 5 bases, and 7 bases lay outside the gene matches. Germline CDR1 and CDR2: MDHEN and SYDVKM. This CDR3 comprises 15 residues.

The sample holds many counts of this clonotype. The V and J genes are TRBV5-1 and TRBJ1-2; D may be TRBD1 (5 bases). Trimming left V 0 bases short and J 10 bases short, with 7 bases between. Germline loops: CDR1 SGHRS, CDR2 YFSETQ. This CDR3 is 11 amino acids long. CDR3 in DNA: TGCGCCAGCAGCTTGGGGGGCCTCTACACCTTC. Translating it yields CASSLGGLYTF. Supplemented by reference TRBV5-1 and TRBJ1-2, the full variable domain reads KAGVTQTPRYLIKTRGQQVTLSCSPISGHRSVSWYQQTPGQGLQFLFEYFSETQRNKGNFPGRFSGRQFSNSRSEMNVSTLELGDSALYLCASSLGGLYTFGSGTRLTVV.

This clonotype came up many times. The genes are TRBV20-1 and TRBJ1-1; D gene unclear. This CDR3 region has 11 residues. CDR1 is DFQATT and CDR2 is SNEGSKA in the germline V gene (reference sequence). V lost 0 bases and J lost 11, with 10 bases in between. The DNA for the CDR3 is TGCAGTGCTAGAGAGGGGTTGGAGGCTTTCTTT. It codes for CSAREGLEAFF.